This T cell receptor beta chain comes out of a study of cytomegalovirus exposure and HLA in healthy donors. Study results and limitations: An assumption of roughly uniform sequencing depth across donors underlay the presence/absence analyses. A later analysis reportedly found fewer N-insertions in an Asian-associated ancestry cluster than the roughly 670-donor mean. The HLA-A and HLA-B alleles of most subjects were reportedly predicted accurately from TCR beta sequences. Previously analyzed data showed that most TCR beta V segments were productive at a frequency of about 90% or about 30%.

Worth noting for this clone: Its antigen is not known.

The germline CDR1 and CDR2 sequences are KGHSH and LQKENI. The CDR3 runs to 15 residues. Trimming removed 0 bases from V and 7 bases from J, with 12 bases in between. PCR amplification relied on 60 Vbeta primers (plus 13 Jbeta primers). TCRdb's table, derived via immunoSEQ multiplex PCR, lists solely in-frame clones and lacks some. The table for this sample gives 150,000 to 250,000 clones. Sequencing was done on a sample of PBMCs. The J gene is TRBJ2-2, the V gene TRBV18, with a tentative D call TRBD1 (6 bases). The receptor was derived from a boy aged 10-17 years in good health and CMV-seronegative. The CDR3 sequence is CASSPPTGYSGELFF. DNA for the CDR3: TGTGCCAGCTCACCACCGACAGGTTACAGCGGGGAGCTGTTTTTT.